This T cell receptor (beta chain) emerged from a study of blood T cells in healthy people across ages. In its sample, this clonotype was seen a few times. A J-beta primer mix and a sample-barcoded 5' primer were used in a second PCR of about 7 to 12 cycles. TCRdb independently ran MiXCR on the 5' RACE reads; one entry per CDR3 protein. The sample gives about 1,600,000 distinct CDR3 sequences, around 39% of which show up once; roughly 7.9% is in the top ten. Germline assignment: CDR1 DFQATT and CDR2 SNEGSKA (reference sequence). CDR3 size: 12 residues. The receptor was isolated from a woman younger than 30 in good health. Sequencing used blood. This rearrangement joins TRBV20-1 to TRBJ1-6; D unresolved. The CDR3 loop is CSATINNSPLHF. CDR3 nucleotide sequence: TGCAGCGCCACTATTAATAATTCACCCCTCCACTTT.